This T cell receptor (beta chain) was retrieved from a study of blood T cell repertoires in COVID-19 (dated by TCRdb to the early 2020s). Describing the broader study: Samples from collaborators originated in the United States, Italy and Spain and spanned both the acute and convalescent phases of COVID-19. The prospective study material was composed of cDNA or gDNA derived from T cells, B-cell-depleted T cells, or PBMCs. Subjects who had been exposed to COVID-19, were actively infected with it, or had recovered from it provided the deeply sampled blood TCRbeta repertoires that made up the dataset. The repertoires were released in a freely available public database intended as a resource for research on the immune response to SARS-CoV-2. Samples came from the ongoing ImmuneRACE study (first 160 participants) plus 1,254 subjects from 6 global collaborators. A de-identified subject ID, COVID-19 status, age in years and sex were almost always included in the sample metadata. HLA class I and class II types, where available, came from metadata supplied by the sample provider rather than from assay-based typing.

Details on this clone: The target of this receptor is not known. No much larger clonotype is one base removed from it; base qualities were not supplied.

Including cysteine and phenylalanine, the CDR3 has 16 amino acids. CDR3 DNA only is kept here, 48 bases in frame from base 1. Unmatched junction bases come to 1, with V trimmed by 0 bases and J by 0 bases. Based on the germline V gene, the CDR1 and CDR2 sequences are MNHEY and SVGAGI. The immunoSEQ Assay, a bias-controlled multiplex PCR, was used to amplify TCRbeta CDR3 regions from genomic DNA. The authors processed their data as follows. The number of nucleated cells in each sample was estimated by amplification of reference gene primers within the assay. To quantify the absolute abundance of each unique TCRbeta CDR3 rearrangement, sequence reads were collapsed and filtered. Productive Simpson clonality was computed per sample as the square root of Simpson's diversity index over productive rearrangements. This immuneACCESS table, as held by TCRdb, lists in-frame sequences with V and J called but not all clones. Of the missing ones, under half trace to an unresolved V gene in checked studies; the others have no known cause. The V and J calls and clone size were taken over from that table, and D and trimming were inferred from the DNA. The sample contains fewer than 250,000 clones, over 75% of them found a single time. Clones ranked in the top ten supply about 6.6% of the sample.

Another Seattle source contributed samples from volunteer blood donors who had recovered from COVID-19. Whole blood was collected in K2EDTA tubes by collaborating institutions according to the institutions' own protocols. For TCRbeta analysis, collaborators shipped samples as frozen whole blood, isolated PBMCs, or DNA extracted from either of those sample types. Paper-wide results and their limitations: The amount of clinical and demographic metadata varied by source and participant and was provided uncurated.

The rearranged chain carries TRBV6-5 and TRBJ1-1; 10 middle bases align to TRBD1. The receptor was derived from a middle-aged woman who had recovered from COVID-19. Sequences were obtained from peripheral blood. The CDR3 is CASSYSGTGVNTEAFF. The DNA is TGTGCCAGCAGTTACTCCGGGACAGGGGTGAACACTGAAGCTTTCTTT.